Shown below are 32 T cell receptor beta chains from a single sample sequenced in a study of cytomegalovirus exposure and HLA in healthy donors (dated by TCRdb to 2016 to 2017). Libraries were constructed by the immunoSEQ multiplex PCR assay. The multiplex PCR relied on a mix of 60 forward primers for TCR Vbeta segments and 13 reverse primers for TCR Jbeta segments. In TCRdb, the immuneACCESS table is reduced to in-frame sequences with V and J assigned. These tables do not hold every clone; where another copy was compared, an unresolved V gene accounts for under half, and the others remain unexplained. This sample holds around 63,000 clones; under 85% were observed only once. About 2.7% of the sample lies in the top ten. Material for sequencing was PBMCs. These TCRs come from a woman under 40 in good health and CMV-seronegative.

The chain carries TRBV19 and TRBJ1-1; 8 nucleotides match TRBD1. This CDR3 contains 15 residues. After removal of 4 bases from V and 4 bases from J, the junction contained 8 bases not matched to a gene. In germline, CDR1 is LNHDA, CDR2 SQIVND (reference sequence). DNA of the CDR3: TGTGCCAGTAGTAACCAACGGACAGGGCTCACTGAAGCTTTCTTT. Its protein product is CASSNQRTGLTEAFF.

The CDR3 region is CASSPKTGQETQYF. CDR3 nucleotides: TGTGCCAGCAGCCCCAAGACAGGGCAAGAGACCCAGTACTTC. J is TRBJ2-5 and V is TRBV5-4; 7 bases are shared with TRBD1. CDR1 and CDR2 (germline): SGHNT, YYREEE (reference sequence). The CDR3 extends over 14 amino acids. V was pared by 4 bases and J by 2 bases, with 5 bases of the junction left unmatched.

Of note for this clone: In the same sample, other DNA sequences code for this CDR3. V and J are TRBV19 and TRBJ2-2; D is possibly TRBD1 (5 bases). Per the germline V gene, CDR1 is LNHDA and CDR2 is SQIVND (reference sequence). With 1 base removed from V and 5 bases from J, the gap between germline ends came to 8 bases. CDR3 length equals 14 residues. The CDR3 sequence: CASSIGGVTGELFF. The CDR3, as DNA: TGTGCCAGTAGTATAGGGGGCGTAACCGGGGAGCTGTTTTTT.

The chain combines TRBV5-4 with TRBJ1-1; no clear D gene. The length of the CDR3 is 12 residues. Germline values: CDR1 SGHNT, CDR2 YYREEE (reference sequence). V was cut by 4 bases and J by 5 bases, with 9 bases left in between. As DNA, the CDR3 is TGTGCCAGCAGCCTGGTCGGGACTGAAGCTTTCTTT. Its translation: CASSLVGTEAFF.

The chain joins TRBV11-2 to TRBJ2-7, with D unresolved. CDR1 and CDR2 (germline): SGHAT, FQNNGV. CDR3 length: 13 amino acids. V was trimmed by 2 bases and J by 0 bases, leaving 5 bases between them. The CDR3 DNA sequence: TGTGCCAGCAGCTTACTGAGCTCCTACGAGCAGTACTTC. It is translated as CASSLLSSYEQYF.

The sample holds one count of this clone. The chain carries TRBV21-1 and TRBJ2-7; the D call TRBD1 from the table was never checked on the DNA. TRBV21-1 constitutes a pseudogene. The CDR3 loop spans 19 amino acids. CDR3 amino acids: CASIPSHLPLRTETYEQYV. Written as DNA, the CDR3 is TGTGCCAGCATTCCAAGCCACCTCCCCCTTAGGACAGAAACCTACGAGCAGTACGTC.

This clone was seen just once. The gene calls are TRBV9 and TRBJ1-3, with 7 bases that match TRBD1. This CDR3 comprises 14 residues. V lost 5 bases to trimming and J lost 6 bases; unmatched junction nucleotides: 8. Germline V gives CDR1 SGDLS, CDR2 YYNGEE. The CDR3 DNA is TGTGCCAGCAGTGGGGCGGAGGGGGCAAACACCATATATTTT. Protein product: CASSGAEGANTIYF.

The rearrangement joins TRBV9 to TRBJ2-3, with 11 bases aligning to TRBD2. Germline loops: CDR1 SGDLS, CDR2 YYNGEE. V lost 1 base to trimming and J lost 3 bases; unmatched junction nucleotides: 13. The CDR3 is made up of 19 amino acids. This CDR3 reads CASSVTLTLAGGPTDTQYF. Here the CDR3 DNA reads TGTGCCAGCAGCGTAACCTTGACCCTAGCGGGAGGCCCAACAGATACGCAGTATTTT. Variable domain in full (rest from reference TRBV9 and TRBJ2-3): DSGVTQTPKHLITATGQRVTLRCSPRSGDLSVYWYQQSLDQGLQFLIQYYNGEERAKGNILERFSAQQFPDLHSELNLSSLELGDSALYFCASSVTLTLAGGPTDTQYFGPGTRLTVL.

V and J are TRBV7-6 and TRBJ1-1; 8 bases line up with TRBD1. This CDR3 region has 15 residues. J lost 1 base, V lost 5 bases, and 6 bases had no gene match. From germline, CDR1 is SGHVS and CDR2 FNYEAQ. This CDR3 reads CASSDPGTGNTEAFF. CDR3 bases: TGTGCCAGCAGCGACCCCGGGACAGGGAACACTGAAGCTTTCTTT.

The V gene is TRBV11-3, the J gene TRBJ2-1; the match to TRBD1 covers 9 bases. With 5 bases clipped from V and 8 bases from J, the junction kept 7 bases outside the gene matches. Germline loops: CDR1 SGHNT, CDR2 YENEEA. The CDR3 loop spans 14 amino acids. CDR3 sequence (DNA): TGTGCCAGCAGCACCGGGACAGGGCGGGATGAGCAGTTCTTC. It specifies CASSTGTGRDEQFF. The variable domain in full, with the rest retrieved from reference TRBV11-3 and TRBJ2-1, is EAGVVQSPRYKIIEKKQPVAFWCNPISGHNTLYWYLQNLGQGPELLIRYENEEAVDDSQLPKDRFSAERLKGVDSTLKIQPAELGDSAVYLCASSTGTGRDEQFFGPGTRLTVL.

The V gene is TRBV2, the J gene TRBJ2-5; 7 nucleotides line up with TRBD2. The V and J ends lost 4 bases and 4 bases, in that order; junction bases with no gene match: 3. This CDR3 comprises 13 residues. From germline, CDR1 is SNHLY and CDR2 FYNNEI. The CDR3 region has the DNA TGTGCCAGCAGTGGGGAGGGTCGAGAGACCCAGTACTTC. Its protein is CASSGEGRETQYF.

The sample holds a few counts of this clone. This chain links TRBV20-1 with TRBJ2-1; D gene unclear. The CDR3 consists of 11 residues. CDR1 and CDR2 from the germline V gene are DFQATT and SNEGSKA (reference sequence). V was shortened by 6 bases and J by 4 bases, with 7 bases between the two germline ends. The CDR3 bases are TGCAGTGCCCCTTTTTACAATGAGCAGTTCTTC. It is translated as CSAPFYNEQFF.

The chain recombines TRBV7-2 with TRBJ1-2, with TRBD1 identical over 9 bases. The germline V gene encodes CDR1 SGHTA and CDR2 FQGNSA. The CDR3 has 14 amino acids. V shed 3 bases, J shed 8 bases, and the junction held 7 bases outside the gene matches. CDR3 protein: CASSLEQGASGYTF. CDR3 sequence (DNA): TGTGCCAGCAGCTTGGAACAGGGGGCCTCCGGCTACACCTTC. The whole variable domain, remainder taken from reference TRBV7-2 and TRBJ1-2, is GAGVSQSPSNKVTEKGKDVELRCDPISGHTALYWYRQSLGQGLEFLIYFQGNSAPDKSGLPSDRFSAERTGGSVSTLTIQRTQQEDSAVYLCASSLEQGASGYTFGSGTRLTVV.

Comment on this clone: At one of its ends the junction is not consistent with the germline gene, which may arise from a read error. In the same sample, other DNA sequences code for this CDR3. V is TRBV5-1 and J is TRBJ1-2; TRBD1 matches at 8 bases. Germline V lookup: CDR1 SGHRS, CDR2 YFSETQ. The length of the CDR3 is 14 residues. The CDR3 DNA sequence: TGCGCCAGCAGCTCGGACAGGGCCTTCTATGGCTATACCTTC. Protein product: CASSSDRAFYGYTF. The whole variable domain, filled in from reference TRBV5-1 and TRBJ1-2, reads KAGVTQTPRYLIKTRGQQVTLSCSPISGHRSVSWYQQTPGQGLQFLFEYFSETQRNKGNFPGRFSGRQFSNSRSEMNVSTLELGDSALYLCASSSDRAFYGYTFGSGTRLTVV.

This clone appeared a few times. The chain's CDR3 is CASSQVGPLKELFF. The CDR3 nucleotides are TGCGCCAGCAGCCAAGTTGGCCCTCTTAAGGAGCTGTTTTTT. The chain combines TRBV4-1 with TRBJ2-2; D is unresolved. In germline, CDR1 is MGHRA, CDR2 YSYEKL. The CDR3 extends over 14 amino acids. With 1 base removed from V and 10 bases from J, the gap between germline ends came to 13 bases.

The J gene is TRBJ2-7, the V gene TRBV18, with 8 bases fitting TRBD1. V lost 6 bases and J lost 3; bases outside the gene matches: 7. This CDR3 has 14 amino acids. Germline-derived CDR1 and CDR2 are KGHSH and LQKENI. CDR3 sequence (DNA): TGTGCCAGCTCTCCAGGACAGGGCCTCTACGAGCAGTACGTC. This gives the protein CASSPGQGLYEQYV.

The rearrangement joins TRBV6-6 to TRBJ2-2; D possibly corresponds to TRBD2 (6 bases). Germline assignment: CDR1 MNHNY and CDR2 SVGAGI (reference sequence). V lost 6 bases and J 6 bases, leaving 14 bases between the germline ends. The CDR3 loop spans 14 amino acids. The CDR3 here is CASSQLRGSGELFF. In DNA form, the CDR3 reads TGTGCCAGCAGCCAGCTTCGGGGGTCCGGGGAGCTGTTTTTT.

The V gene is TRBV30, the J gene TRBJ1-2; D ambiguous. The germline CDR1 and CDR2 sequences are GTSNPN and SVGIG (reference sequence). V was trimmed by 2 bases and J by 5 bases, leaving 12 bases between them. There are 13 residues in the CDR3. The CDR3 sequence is CAWSRSPNYGYTF. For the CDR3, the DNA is TGTGCCTGGAGTCGGAGTCCCAATTATGGCTACACCTTC. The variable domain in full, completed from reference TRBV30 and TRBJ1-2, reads SQTIHQWPATLVQPVGSPLSLECTVEGTSNPNLYWYRQAAGRGLQLLFYSVGIGQISSEVPQNLSASRPQDRQFILSSKKLLLSDSGFYLCAWSRSPNYGYTFGSGTRLTVV.

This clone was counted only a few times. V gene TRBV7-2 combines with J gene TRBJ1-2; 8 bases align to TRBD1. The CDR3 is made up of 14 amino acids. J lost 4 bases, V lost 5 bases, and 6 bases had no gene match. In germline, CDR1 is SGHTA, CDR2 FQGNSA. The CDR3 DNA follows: TGTGCCAGCAGCCCACAACAGGGGGTCTATGGCTACACCTTC. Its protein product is CASSPQQGVYGYTF.

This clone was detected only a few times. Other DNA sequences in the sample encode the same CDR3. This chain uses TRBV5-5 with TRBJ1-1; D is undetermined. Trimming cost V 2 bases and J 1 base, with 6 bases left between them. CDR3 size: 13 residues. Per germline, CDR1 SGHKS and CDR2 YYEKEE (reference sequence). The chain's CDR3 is CASSFLPNTEAFF. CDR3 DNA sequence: TGTGCCAGCAGCTTTCTCCCGAACACTGAAGCTTTCTTT.

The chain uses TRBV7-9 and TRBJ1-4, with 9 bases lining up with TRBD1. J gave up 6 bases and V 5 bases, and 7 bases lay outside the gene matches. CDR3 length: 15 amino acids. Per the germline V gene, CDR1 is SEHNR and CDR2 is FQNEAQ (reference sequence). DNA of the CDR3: TGTGCCAGCAGCCGTCCGACAGGGGGAGATGAAAAACTGTTTTTT. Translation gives CASSRPTGGDEKLFF.

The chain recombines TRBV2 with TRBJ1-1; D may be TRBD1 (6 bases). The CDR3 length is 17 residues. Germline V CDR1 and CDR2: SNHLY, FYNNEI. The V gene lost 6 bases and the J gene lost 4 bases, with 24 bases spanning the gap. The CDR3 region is CASRTPRDLGASTEAFF. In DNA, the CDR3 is TGTGCCAGCAGAACCCCCCGCGATCTGGGGGCGAGCACTGAAGCTTTCTTT.

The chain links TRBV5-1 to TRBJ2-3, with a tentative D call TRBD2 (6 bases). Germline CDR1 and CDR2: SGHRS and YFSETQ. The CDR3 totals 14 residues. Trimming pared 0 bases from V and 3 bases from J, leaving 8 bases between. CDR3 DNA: TGCGCCAGCAGCTTGGCGGGGGAAACAGATACGCAGTATTTT. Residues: CASSLAGETDTQYF.

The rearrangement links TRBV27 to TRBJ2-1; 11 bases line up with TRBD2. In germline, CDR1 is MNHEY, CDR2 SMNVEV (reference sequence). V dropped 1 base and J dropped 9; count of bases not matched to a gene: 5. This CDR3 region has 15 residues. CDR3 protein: CASSLLAGGPSEQFF. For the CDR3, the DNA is TGTGCCAGCAGTTTATTAGCGGGAGGGCCTTCTGAGCAGTTCTTC.

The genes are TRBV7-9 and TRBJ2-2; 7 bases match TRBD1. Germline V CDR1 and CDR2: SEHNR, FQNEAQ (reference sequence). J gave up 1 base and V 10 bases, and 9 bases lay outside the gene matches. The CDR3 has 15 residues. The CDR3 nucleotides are TGTGCCACTAAACCGGGACAGATGAACACCGGGGAGCTGTTTTTT. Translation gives CATKPGQMNTGELFF.

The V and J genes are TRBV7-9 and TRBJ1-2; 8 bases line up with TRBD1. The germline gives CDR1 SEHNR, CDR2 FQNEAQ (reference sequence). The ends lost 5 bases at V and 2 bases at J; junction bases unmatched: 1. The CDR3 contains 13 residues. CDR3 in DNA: TGTGCCAGCAGCCGGACAGGGAACTATGGCTACACCTTC. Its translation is CASSRTGNYGYTF.

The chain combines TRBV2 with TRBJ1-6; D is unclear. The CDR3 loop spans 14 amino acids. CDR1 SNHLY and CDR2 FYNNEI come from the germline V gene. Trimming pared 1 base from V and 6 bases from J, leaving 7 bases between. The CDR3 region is CASSEVTFNSPLHF. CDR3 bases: TGTGCCAGCAGTGAAGTGACATTTAATTCACCCCTCCACTTT.

In nucleotides, the CDR3 is TGTGCCTGGAGTGTACAGGTAGCGGGGGGTCGTGACGAGCAGTACTTC. This gives the protein CAWSVQVAGGRDEQYF. V is TRBV30 and J is TRBJ2-7; 10 bases are a match to TRBD2. Germline V gene sequence: CDR1 GTSNPN, CDR2 SVGIG (reference sequence). The CDR3 spans 16 residues. V lost 0 bases and J lost 5; bases outside the gene matches: 10.

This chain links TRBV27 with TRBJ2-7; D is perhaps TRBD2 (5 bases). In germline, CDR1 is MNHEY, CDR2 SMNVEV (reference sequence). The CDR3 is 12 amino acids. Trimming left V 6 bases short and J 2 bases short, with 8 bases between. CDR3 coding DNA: TGTGCCAGCAGGAGCGGAGCCTACGAGCAGTACGTC. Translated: CASRSGAYEQYV.

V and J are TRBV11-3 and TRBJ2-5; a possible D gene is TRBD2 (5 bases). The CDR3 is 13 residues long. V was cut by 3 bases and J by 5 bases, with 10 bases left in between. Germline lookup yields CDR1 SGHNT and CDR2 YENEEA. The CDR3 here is CASSLGSWETQYF. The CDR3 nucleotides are TGTGCCAGCAGCTTGGGGAGCTGGGAGACCCAGTACTTC.

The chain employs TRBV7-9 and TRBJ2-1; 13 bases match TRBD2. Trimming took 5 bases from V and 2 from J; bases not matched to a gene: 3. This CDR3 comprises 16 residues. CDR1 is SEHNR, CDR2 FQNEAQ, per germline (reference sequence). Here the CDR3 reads CASSPGLAGAYNEQFF. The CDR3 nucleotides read TGTGCCAGCAGCCCAGGACTAGCGGGAGCCTACAATGAGCAGTTCTTC.

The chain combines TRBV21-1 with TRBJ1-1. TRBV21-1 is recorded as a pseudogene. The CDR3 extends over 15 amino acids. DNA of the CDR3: TGTGCCAGCAGCCCAAGCTCGGGGATGAACACTGAAGCTTTCTTT. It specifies CASSPSSGMNTEAFF.